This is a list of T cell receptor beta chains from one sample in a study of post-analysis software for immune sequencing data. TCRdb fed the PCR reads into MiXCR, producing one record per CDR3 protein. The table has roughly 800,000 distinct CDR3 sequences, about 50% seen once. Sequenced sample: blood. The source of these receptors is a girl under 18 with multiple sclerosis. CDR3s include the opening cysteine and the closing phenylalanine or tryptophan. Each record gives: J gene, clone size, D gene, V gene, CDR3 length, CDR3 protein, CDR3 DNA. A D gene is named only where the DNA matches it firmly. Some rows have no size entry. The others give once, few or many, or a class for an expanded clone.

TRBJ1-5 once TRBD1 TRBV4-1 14 CASSPREAGGPQHF TGCGCCAGCAGCCCCCGCGAGGCAGGGGGCCCCCAGCATTTT
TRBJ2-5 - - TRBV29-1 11 CSVQHGETQYF TGCAGCGTTCAACATGGAGAGACCCAGTACTTC
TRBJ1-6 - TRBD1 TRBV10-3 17 CAISGGGTGVIDSPLHF TGTGCCATCAGTGGGGGTGGAACAGGGGTTATTGATTCACCCCTCCACTTT
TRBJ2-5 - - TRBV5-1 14 CASSLGQVEETQYF TGCGCCAGCAGCTTGGGACAGGTCGAGGAGACCCAGTACTTC
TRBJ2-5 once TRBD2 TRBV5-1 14 CASSRLAGMETQYF TGCGCCAGCAGCCGCCTAGCGGGGATGGAGACCCAGTACTTC
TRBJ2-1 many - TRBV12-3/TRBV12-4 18 CASHAYELSGHSYNEQFF TGTGCCAGCCATGCCTATGAACTTAGCGGCCACTCCTACAATGAGCAGTTCTTC
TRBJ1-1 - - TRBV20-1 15 CSASWGMRGNTEAFF TGCAGTGCTAGCTGGGGGATGAGGGGAAACACTGAAGCTTTCTTT
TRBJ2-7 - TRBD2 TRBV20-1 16 CSAMDLSSGTPYEQYF TGCAGTGCTATGGACTTGTCTAGCGGGACCCCCTACGAGCAGTACTTC
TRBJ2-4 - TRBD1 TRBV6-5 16 CASRKSTGSAKNIQYF TGTGCCAGCAGAAAATCGACAGGGTCAGCCAAAAACATTCAGTACTTC
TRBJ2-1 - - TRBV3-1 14 CASSQDQLGREQFF TGTGCCAGCAGCCAAGATCAACTGGGTCGAGAGCAGTTCTTC
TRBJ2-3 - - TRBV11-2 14 CASSYSPGLDTQYF TGTGCCAGCAGCTATAGTCCAGGGCTAGATACGCAGTATTTT
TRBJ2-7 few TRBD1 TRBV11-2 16 CASSKRTGDSGYEQYF TGTGCCAGCAGCAAAAGGACAGGGGACTCTGGATACGAGCAGTACTTC
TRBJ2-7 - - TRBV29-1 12 CSVEDPRYEQYF TGCAGCGTTGAAGATCCAAGATACGAGCAGTACTTC
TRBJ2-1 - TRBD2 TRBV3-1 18 CASSQDRPTSGWYNEQFF TGTGCCAGCAGCCAAGATCGCCCCACTAGCGGGTGGTACAATGAGCAGTTCTTC
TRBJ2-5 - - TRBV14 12 CASSQGLGTQYF TGTGCCAGCAGCCAAGGACTTGGGACCCAGTACTTC
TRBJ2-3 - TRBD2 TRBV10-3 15 CAISEGLAGTDMQYF TGTGCCATCAGTGAGGGACTAGCTGGCACAGATATGCAGTATTTT
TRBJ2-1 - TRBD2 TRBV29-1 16 CSVAALWTSGRGGQFF TGCAGCGTTGCTGCTCTGTGGACTAGCGGGAGGGGTGGGCAGTTCTTC
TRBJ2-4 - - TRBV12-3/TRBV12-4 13 CASSPRLENIQYF TGTGCCAGCAGTCCGAGACTAGAAAACATTCAGTACTTC
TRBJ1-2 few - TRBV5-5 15 CASSLAGPQDYGYTF TGTGCCAGCAGCTTGGCCGGTCCCCAGGACTATGGCTACACCTTC
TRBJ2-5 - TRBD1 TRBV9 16 CASSAGPRGRKETQYF TGTGCCAGCAGCGCCGGTCCAAGGGGGCGCAAAGAGACCCAGTACTTC
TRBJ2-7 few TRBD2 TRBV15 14 CATSRELAGGEQYF TGTGCCACCAGCAGAGAACTAGCGGGTGGGGAGCAGTACTTC
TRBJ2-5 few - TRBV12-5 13 CASGSPLRETQYF TGTGCTAGTGGTTCCCCCCTCCGGGAGACCCAGTACTTC
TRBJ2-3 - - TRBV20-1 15 CSARDVHGVTDTQYF TGCAGTGCTAGAGATGTACACGGAGTCACAGATACGCAGTATTTT
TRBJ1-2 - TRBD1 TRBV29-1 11 CSGDRDDGYTF TGCAGCGGGGACAGGGACGATGGCTACACCTTC
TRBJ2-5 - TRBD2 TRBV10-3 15 CAISRLAGVLETQYF TGTGCCATCAGCCGACTAGCGGGAGTCCTAGAGACCCAGTACTTC